The table lists the clone carrying this TCR beta chain with a count of one. Original data processing: Nucleated cell counts were estimated from reference gene primer amplification. Produced via immunoSEQ multiplex PCR; TCRdb's table is partial and in-frame only. The V and J calls and the clone size are those of that table, but D and trimming were determined from the DNA. The top ten hold 9.5% to 12% of the sample, which has approximately 160,000 clones, around 82% seen once. This entry is derived from a study of blood T cell repertoires in COVID-19. Study-wide context: Samples representing acute and convalescent COVID-19 were sourced from the United States, Italy and Spain. T cells, B-cell-depleted T cells, or PBMCs provided the cDNA or gDNA that served as material.

Sequencing input: peripheral blood. The sequence was obtained from a man between 60 and 70 years old with active or convalescent COVID-19.

In nucleotides, the CDR3 is TGCAGCGTCGCGGACAGGGGAGATAGCAATCAGCCCCAGCATTTT. This sequence encodes CSVADRGDSNQPQHF. The rearrangement uses TRBV29-1 and TRBJ1-5, with TRBD1 matching 9 bases. Germline V gene sequence: CDR1 SQVTM, CDR2 ANQGSEA. Trimming removed 6 bases from V and 0 bases from J; junction bases left unmatched: 6. CDR3 length: 15 amino acids.